Listed below are T cell receptor beta chains from one sample, sequenced in a study of blood T cell repertoires in COVID-19. Assay: immunoSEQ multiplex PCR; the TCRdb copy retains only in-frame clones and omits some. The sample holds some 170,000 clones, 93% seen once. Sequenced material: peripheral blood. These receptor sequences come from a woman aged 55-70 years with COVID-19, enrolled during active disease. CDR3s include the opening cysteine and the closing phenylalanine or tryptophan. A D gene is named only where the DNA matches it firmly. A row's size may be missing; if present it is once, few, many or a size class.

J gene: TRBJ2-7
clone size: -
V gene: TRBV3-1/TRBV3-2
D gene: TRBD1
CDR3 DNA: TGTGCCAGCAGCCAAGAAGGGGGCAGGGTTTACGAGCAGTACTTC
CDR3 protein: CASSQEGGRVYEQYF

J gene: TRBJ2-3
clone size: -
V gene: TRBV5-1
D gene: TRBD2
CDR3 DNA: TGCGCCAGCAGCGAAACACCGGGACTACCAACAGATACGCAGTATTTT
CDR3 protein: CASSETPGLPTDTQYF

J gene: TRBJ1-2
clone size: -
V gene: TRBV6-5
D gene: TRBD1
CDR3 DNA: TGTGCCAGCAGCCCCGACAGGGGGCGAGATGGCTACACCTTC
CDR3 protein: CASSPDRGRDGYTF

J gene: TRBJ1-6
clone size: -
V gene: TRBV10-3
D gene: -
CDR3 DNA: TGTGCCATCTCACAATCCTATAATTCACCCCTCCACTTT
CDR3 protein: CAISQSYNSPLHF

J gene: TRBJ1-1
clone size: -
V gene: TRBV5-1
D gene: -
CDR3 DNA: TGCGCCAGCAGGTACGACGTGGGGGGTAACACTGAAGCTTTCTTT
CDR3 protein: CASRYDVGGNTEAFF

J gene: TRBJ2-1
clone size: -
V gene: TRBV5-5
D gene: TRBD2
CDR3 DNA: TGTGCCAGCAGCTACGGGAGCGGGGACTCCTACAATGAGCAGTTCTTC
CDR3 protein: CASSYGSGDSYNEQFF

J gene: TRBJ1-1
clone size: -
V gene: TRBV7-2
D gene: TRBD1
CDR3 DNA: TGTGCCAGCAGCTCCGGGACAGTCACTGAAGCTTTCTTT
CDR3 protein: CASSSGTVTEAFF

J gene: TRBJ1-2
clone size: -
V gene: TRBV18
D gene: -
CDR3 DNA: TGTGCCAGCTCACCCCTCGCGGGAAGTCCGGCGGGCTACACCTTC
CDR3 protein: CASSPLAGSPAGYTF

J gene: TRBJ1-4
clone size: -
V gene: TRBV19
D gene: -
CDR3 DNA: TGTGCCAGTAGTCGGAGGGGGGGAAATGAAAAACTGTTTTTT
CDR3 protein: CASSRRGGNEKLFF

J gene: TRBJ1-1
clone size: -
V gene: TRBV23-1
D gene: -
CDR3 DNA: TGCGCCAGCAGTCAATGTCAGGGGAACACTGAAGCTTTCTTT
CDR3 protein: CASSQCQGNTEAFF

J gene: TRBJ2-1
clone size: -
V gene: TRBV4-2
D gene: -
CDR3 DNA: TGTGCCAGCAGCCAAGTTGGAGGGGACTCCTACAATGAGCAGTTCTTC
CDR3 protein: CASSQVGGDSYNEQFF

J gene: TRBJ1-1
clone size: -
V gene: TRBV19
D gene: TRBD1
CDR3 DNA: TGTGCCAGTAGTACCGGGACAGGGGGTAGGGGGCTAAGTAGGAACACTGAAGCTTTCTTT
CDR3 protein: CASSTGTGGRGLSRNTEAFF

J gene: TRBJ1-6
clone size: few
V gene: TRBV5-5
D gene: -
CDR3 DNA: TGTGCCAGCAGCAGCCGATCGACAGAAATCTATAATTCACCCCTCCACTTT
CDR3 protein: CASSSRSTEIYNSPLHF

J gene: TRBJ1-4
clone size: -
V gene: TRBV5-6
D gene: -
CDR3 DNA: TGTGCCAGCAGCTTGGAAGGGGCCGCAACTAATGAAAAACTGTTTTTT
CDR3 protein: CASSLEGAATNEKLFF

J gene: TRBJ1-5
clone size: -
V gene: TRBV10-1
D gene: -
CDR3 DNA: TGCGCCAGCAGTGAGTCGAGGACAGCGCCTAATCAGCCCCAGCATTTT
CDR3 protein: CASSESRTAPNQPQHF

J gene: TRBJ1-1
clone size: -
V gene: TRBV7-8
D gene: -
CDR3 DNA: TGTGCCAGCAGCCCTGGGAGGGGGACGAACACTGAAGCTTTCTTT
CDR3 protein: CASSPGRGTNTEAFF

J gene: TRBJ1-6
clone size: -
V gene: TRBV5-1
D gene: TRBD1
CDR3 DNA: TGCGCCAGCAGCGACAGGGTTAATTCACCCCTCCACTTT
CDR3 protein: CASSDRVNSPLHF

J gene: TRBJ2-2
clone size: -
V gene: TRBV7-8
D gene: TRBD1
CDR3 DNA: TGTGCCAGCATAAGAGACAGGGCCTCGAACACCGGGGAGCTGTTTTTT
CDR3 protein: CASIRDRASNTGELFF

J gene: TRBJ2-1
clone size: -
V gene: TRBV10-3
D gene: TRBD2
CDR3 DNA: TGTGCCATCAGTGAGCTAGCGGGGGGTCGAAATGAGCAGTTCTTC
CDR3 protein: CAISELAGGRNEQFF

J gene: TRBJ1-4
clone size: -
V gene: TRBV4-2
D gene: -
CDR3 DNA: TGTGCCAGCAGCCAAGTAAGGGCGGGGTTCGGTGAAAAACTGTTTTTT
CDR3 protein: CASSQVRAGFGEKLFF

J gene: TRBJ2-1
clone size: -
V gene: TRBV27
D gene: -
CDR3 DNA: TGTGCCAGCAGTTATCAGAGCGGCTACAATGAGCAGTTCTTC
CDR3 protein: CASSYQSGYNEQFF

J gene: TRBJ1-2
clone size: -
V gene: TRBV19
D gene: -
CDR3 DNA: TGTGCCAGTAGTATCGCGGCGGACATATATGGCTACACCTTC
CDR3 protein: CASSIAADIYGYTF

J gene: TRBJ1-2
clone size: -
V gene: TRBV25-1
D gene: TRBD1
CDR3 DNA: TGTGCCAGCAACGCCGGGACAGGGGATGGCTACACCTTC
CDR3 protein: CASNAGTGDGYTF

J gene: TRBJ1-4
clone size: -
V gene: TRBV6-5
D gene: TRBD1
CDR3 DNA: TGTGCCAGCAGTCGGGACAGGGGTAATGAAAAACTGTTTTTT
CDR3 protein: CASSRDRGNEKLFF

J gene: TRBJ1-1
clone size: -
V gene: TRBV6-5
D gene: -
CDR3 DNA: TGTGCCAGCAGTTACAGTGGGTGGACGGGAAACACTGAAGCTTTCTTT
CDR3 protein: CASSYSGWTGNTEAFF

J gene: TRBJ2-7
clone size: -
V gene: TRBV5-1
D gene: TRBD1
CDR3 DNA: TGCGCCAGCAGCCCCAGACAGGGGCAGCGATACGAGCAGTACTTC
CDR3 protein: CASSPRQGQRYEQYF

J gene: TRBJ1-2
clone size: -
V gene: TRBV5-1
D gene: TRBD1
CDR3 DNA: TGCGCCAGCAACACCGGACAGGGCCCTTATGGCTACACCTTC
CDR3 protein: CASNTGQGPYGYTF

J gene: TRBJ1-1
clone size: -
V gene: TRBV7-2
D gene: -
CDR3 DNA: TGTGCCAGCAGCTTACTCCCTTCTCAGGGGATAAACACTGAAGCTTTCTTT
CDR3 protein: CASSLLPSQGINTEAFF

J gene: TRBJ2-3
clone size: -
V gene: TRBV19
D gene: -
CDR3 DNA: TGTGCCAGTAATCCGGGGGTAAACACAGATACGCAGTATTTT
CDR3 protein: CASNPGVNTDTQYF

J gene: TRBJ2-1
clone size: -
V gene: TRBV5-1
D gene: -
CDR3 DNA: TGCGCCAGCAGCTCGCCAACCCGGAGTCCCTACAATGAGCAGTTCTTC
CDR3 protein: CASSSPTRSPYNEQFF

J gene: TRBJ1-2
clone size: -
V gene: TRBV3-1/TRBV3-2
D gene: TRBD1
CDR3 DNA: TGTGCCAGCACCCTGTCGGACAGGGCGGTGTATGGCTACACCTTC
CDR3 protein: CASTLSDRAVYGYTF

J gene: TRBJ2-5
clone size: -
V gene: TRBV5-4
D gene: -
CDR3 DNA: TGTGCCAGCAGACTCCAAGAGACCCAGTACTTC
CDR3 protein: CASRLQETQYF

J gene: TRBJ2-5
clone size: -
V gene: TRBV30
D gene: TRBD1
CDR3 DNA: TGTGCCTGGAGTCCGACAGGGGGCATAGGAGAGACCCAGTACTTC
CDR3 protein: CAWSPTGGIGETQYF

J gene: TRBJ1-2
clone size: -
V gene: TRBV7-2
D gene: -
CDR3 DNA: TGTGCCAGCAGCTTCGGTACAGGGTGGTCGGCTGGCTACACCTTC
CDR3 protein: CASSFGTGWSAGYTF

J gene: TRBJ2-5
clone size: -
V gene: TRBV5-1
D gene: TRBD2
CDR3 DNA: TGCGCCAGCAGCTTGTCGCGGGGGGAAGAGACCCAGTACTTC
CDR3 protein: CASSLSRGEETQYF

J gene: TRBJ2-7
clone size: -
V gene: TRBV28
D gene: TRBD1
CDR3 DNA: TGTGCCAGCAGTCTTCAGGGGGCTAACTACGAGCAGTACTTC
CDR3 protein: CASSLQGANYEQYF

J gene: TRBJ2-7
clone size: once
V gene: TRBV27
D gene: -
CDR3 DNA: TGTGCCAGCGGCATTTTAGGGAGATCCTACGAGCAGTACTTC
CDR3 protein: CASGILGRSYEQYF

J gene: TRBJ1-2
clone size: once
V gene: TRBV4-2
D gene: -
CDR3 DNA: TGTGCCAGCAGCCAAGGGGCAGGGGCGCGGTCTGGCTACACCTTC
CDR3 protein: CASSQGAGARSGYTF

J gene: TRBJ1-2
clone size: -
V gene: TRBV7-2
D gene: -
CDR3 DNA: TGTGCCAGCAGCTTAATCTTCTATGGCTACACCTTC
CDR3 protein: CASSLIFYGYTF

J gene: TRBJ1-5
clone size: -
V gene: TRBV23-1
D gene: TRBD1
CDR3 DNA: TGCGCCAGCAGTCAACCTTGGGACAGAGTAGATAATAGCAATCAGCCCCAGCATTTT
CDR3 protein: CASSQPWDRVDNSNQPQHF

J gene: TRBJ1-2
clone size: -
V gene: TRBV4-3
D gene: TRBD1
CDR3 DNA: TGCGCCAGCAGCCAGGATTCCAGGGGGCTCTATGGCTACACCTTC
CDR3 protein: CASSQDSRGLYGYTF

J gene: TRBJ1-1
clone size: few
V gene: TRBV3-1/TRBV3-2
D gene: -
CDR3 DNA: TGTGCCAGCAGCCAACCTAGCAGGTCCACTGAAGCTTTCTTT
CDR3 protein: CASSQPSRSTEAFF